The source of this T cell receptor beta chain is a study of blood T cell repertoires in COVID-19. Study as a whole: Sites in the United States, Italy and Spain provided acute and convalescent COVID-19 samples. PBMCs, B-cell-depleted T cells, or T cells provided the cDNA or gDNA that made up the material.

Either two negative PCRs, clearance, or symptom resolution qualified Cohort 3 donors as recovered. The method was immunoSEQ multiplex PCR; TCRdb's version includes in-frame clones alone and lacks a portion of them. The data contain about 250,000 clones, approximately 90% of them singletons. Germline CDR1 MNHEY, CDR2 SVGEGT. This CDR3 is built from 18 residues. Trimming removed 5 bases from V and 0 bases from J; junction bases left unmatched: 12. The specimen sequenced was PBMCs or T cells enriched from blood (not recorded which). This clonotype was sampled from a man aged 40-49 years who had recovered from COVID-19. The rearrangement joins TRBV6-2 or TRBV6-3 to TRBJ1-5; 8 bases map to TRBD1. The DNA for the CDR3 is TGTGCCAGCAGTCTCTACCGGACAGGGAGTTATAGCAATCAGCCCCAGCATTTT. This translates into CASSLYRTGSYSNQPQHF.